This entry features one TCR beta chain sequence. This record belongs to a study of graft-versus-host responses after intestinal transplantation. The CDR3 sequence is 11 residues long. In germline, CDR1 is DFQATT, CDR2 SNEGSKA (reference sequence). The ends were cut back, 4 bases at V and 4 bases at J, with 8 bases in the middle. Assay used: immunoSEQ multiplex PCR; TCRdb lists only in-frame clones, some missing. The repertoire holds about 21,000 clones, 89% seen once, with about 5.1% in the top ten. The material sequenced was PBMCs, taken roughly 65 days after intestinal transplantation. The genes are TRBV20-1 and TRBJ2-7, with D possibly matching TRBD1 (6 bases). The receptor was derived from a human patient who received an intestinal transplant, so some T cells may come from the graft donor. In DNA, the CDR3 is TGCAGTGCTACACAGGGTTACGAGCAGTACTTC. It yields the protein CSATQGYEQYF.